Listed below are T cell receptor beta chains from one sample, sequenced in a study of blood T cell repertoires in COVID-19. Using immunoSEQ multiplex PCR, the repertoire was profiled, and TCRdb retains in-frame clones only, with some absent. The table lists about 240,000 clones, 80% to 90% of them singletons. The sample taken for sequencing was peripheral blood. The receptor source for this set is a woman older than 75 with COVID-19, enrolled during active disease. The conserved cysteine and the conserved F or W are not part of the CDR3 here. The D gene is left open where the match is weak.

ASSLRRTGELF	TRBV7-7	TRBJ2-2	-
ASSLGGTGELF	TRBV18	TRBJ2-2	-
ASSLLLAGGDTQY	TRBV7-2	TRBJ2-3	TRBD2
AWNDRNTGELF	TRBV30	TRBJ2-2	-
ASSLGGTGGTEAF	TRBV5-6	TRBJ1-1	-
ASSMGSVEQY	TRBV19	TRBJ2-7	-
ASQWGSGKAKNIQY	TRBV19	TRBJ2-4	TRBD2
ATLGGGTEAF	TRBV12-3/TRBV12-4	TRBJ1-1	-
ASTLGEVSYEQY	TRBV7-9	TRBJ2-7	-
AFSLDGGLEAF	TRBV2	TRBJ1-1	-
ASGPRREVPYEQY	TRBV6-5	TRBJ2-7	-
ASSLQADSNQPQH	TRBV2	TRBJ1-5	-
ASSLSLGGDNYGYT	TRBV28	TRBJ1-2	-
ASSSTRNTEAF	TRBV5-6	TRBJ1-1	-
ASSLAGLSGYT	TRBV5-1	TRBJ1-2	-
AIGSGTAYTEAF	TRBV10-3	TRBJ1-1	-
ATSAPLAGVDGELF	TRBV24-1	TRBJ2-2	TRBD2
ASRADSRNQPQH	TRBV6-6	TRBJ1-5	-
ASSQGNSPLH	TRBV2	TRBJ1-6	-
ASSQVTGVPSTDTQY	TRBV4-3	TRBJ2-3	-
ASSPWGGENEKLF	TRBV6-2/TRBV6-3	TRBJ1-4	-
ASSSPRETQY	TRBV5-4	TRBJ2-7	-
ASRGTGSPPLH	TRBV2	TRBJ1-6	TRBD1
ASSYQGGRRGYYEQY	TRBV11-2	TRBJ2-7	-
ASSKEQGFLPQH	TRBV4-1	TRBJ1-5	TRBD1
ASSHSGEQY	TRBV3-1/TRBV3-2	TRBJ2-7	-
ASSGETQY	TRBV5-1	TRBJ2-5	-
ASSFSSGGADTQY	TRBV5-1	TRBJ2-3	TRBD2
ASSPLLRTGDNYGYT	TRBV28	TRBJ1-2	TRBD1
ASSSSGSFEQF	TRBV7-9	TRBJ2-1	TRBD2
ASSESRGGLYNEQF	TRBV10-1	TRBJ2-1	-
ASSPWGQGGNTIY	TRBV13	TRBJ1-3	TRBD1
ASSRASGSYEQY	TRBV7-2	TRBJ2-7	TRBD2
ASSSEGDSEQF	TRBV11-2	TRBJ2-1	-
ASSPAPALAEAF	TRBV5-1	TRBJ1-1	-
ASSLRASGSYNEQF	TRBV28	TRBJ2-1	TRBD2
ASSPQGTSNQPQH	TRBV4-1	TRBJ1-5	-
ASSLGTGDQPQH	TRBV3-1/TRBV3-2	TRBJ1-5	TRBD1
ACLTWGLKGEKLF	TRBV21-1	TRBJ1-4	-
ASSYSRSGLTEAF	TRBV6-5	TRBJ1-1	-
ASTPDRGNTEAF	TRBV5-1	TRBJ1-1	TRBD1
ASSPVVEPQH	TRBV5-8	TRBJ1-5	-
ASSLTGVGEKLF	TRBV9	TRBJ1-4	TRBD1
ASSIMTGGNEKLF	TRBV19	TRBJ1-4	TRBD1
ASSSSGRSGPQH	TRBV7-2	TRBJ1-5	-
ASSRSTSGASYEQY	TRBV4-1	TRBJ2-7	TRBD2